This T cell receptor (beta chain) was documented in a study of blood T cell repertoires in COVID-19. Overall study context: The origin of the acute and convalescent COVID-19 samples was the United States, Italy and Spain. Nucleic acid was either cDNA or gDNA, and it came from T cells, B-cell-depleted T cells, or PBMCs.

Germline V gene lookup returns CDR1 SGHTA and CDR2 FQGNSA. The length of the CDR3 is 14 residues. Unmatched junction bases numbered 3, after V lost 1 base and J lost 4 bases. In the source study's methods: Estimation of nucleated cell counts was performed using reference gene primer amplification. The assay was immunoSEQ multiplex PCR, and TCRdb's table has in-frame clones only and misses some. The V and J calls and clone size come from that table; D and trimming were worked out from the DNA. The sample has about 49,000 clones; about 87% are singletons. The sample was peripheral blood. The V call is TRBV7-2, the J call TRBJ1-1; 7 bases map to TRBD1. This sequence originates from an elderly man with acute or convalescent COVID-19. The DNA of the CDR3 is TGTGCCAGCAGCTTAGAGGGGGCAGGCACTGAAGCTTTCTTT. Residues: CASSLEGAGTEAFF.